These 29 T cell receptor beta chains originate from one sample sequenced in a study of CD8 T cells in ankylosing spondylitis. From the 5' RACE reads, TCRdb called clonotypes with MiXCR, one entry per CDR3 protein. The data show some 140,000 distinct CDR3 sequences, approximately 10% seen once. Material: blood, either unsorted or a sorted T cell fraction (not recorded which). The receptors shown here come from a female donor with ankylosing spondylitis or in good health (not recorded which).

The chain carries TRBV3-1 and TRBJ2-1, with 14 positions matching TRBD2. Germline CDR1 is LGHDT and CDR2 is YNNKEL (reference sequence). Trimming at V came to 3 bases and at J to 8 bases, leaving 0 bases not matched to a gene. There are 14 residues in the CDR3. CDR3 sequence reads: CASSQTSGRDEQFF. CDR3 DNA: TGTGCCAGCAGCCAGACTAGCGGGAGGGATGAGCAGTTCTTC.

Concerning this clonotype: This may be a read error: a much more frequent sequence differs by one nucleotide. The chain has TRBV28 and TRBJ1-5; D is possibly TRBD1 (6 bases). This CDR3 contains 13 residues. The germline V gene has CDR1 MDHEN and CDR2 SYDVKM. CDR3 sequence (DNA): TGTGCCAGCAGTTACAGGGTTGTTCAGCCCCAGCCTTTT. Translated, it gives CASSYRVVQPQPF.

This clonotype was seen only a few times. V usage is TRBV30 and J usage is TRBJ1-5; D unclear. V shed 3 bases and J shed 2 bases, with 14 bases lying between them. CDR1 and CDR2 (germline): GTSNPN, SVGIG (reference sequence). The CDR3 is 15 amino acids. The CDR3 protein is CAWRKGPAGNQPQHF. DNA for the CDR3: TGTGCCTGGAGAAAGGGCCCAGCGGGCAATCAGCCCCAGCATTTT. The full variable domain, rest sourced from reference TRBV30 and TRBJ1-5, is SQTIHQWPATLVQPVGSPLSLECTVEGTSNPNLYWYRQAAGRGLQLLFYSVGIGQISSEVPQNLSASRPQDRQFILSSKKLLLSDSGFYLCAWRKGPAGNQPQHFGDGTRLSIL.

This clonotype was seen repeatedly, ten times or more. The genes are TRBV5-1 and TRBJ2-3; possibly TRBD1 or TRBD2 for D (5 bases each). Trimming removed 0 bases at V and 0 bases at J, with 17 bases between. CDR1 is SGHRS and CDR2 is YFSETQ in the germline V gene. The CDR3 sequence is 18 residues long. The CDR3 is CASSLGGRWGASTDTQYF. The CDR3 coding sequence is TGCGCCAGCAGCTTGGGCGGGCGTTGGGGCGCGAGCACAGATACGCAGTATTTT.

Many counts were recorded for this clonotype. The chain has TRBV28 and TRBJ1-4; 7 bases align to TRBD1. There are 17 residues in the CDR3. Germline trimming cut 6 bases from V and 8 bases from J; bases unmatched to any gene: 18. Looked up from germline, CDR1 is MDHEN and CDR2 is SYDVKM. CDR3 loop: CASRPPGGGKLGEKLFF. Here the CDR3 DNA reads TGTGCCAGCAGACCCCCAGGGGGGGGTAAACTCGGGGAAAAACTGTTTTTT.

This clonotype was seen ten or more times. The chain employs TRBV20-1 and TRBJ2-1, with D uncertain. The CDR3 is made up of 11 amino acids. CDR1 and CDR2 from the germline V gene are DFQATT and SNEGSKA (reference sequence). V shed 6 bases and J shed 0 bases, with 3 bases lying between them. This chain's CDR3 is CSAPSYNEQFF. DNA for the CDR3: TGCAGTGCGCCCTCCTACAATGAGCAGTTCTTC.

At least ten counts were recorded for this clonotype. This chain joins TRBV6-4 and TRBJ2-1, with a possible D match to TRBD2 (5 bases). CDR3 length: 16 amino acids. Trimming took 0 bases from V and 0 from J, leaving 9 bases between them. Germline CDR1 reads MRHNA; CDR2 reads SNTAGT. CDR3 nucleotide sequence: TGTGCCAGCAGTGACTCCGGGGTATCCTCCTACAATGAGCAGTTCTTC. It specifies CASSDSGVSSYNEQFF.

The chain uses TRBV20-1 and TRBJ2-1; 9 bases fit TRBD2. Germline V CDR1 and CDR2: DFQATT, SNEGSKA (reference sequence). The CDR3 contains 11 residues. V lost 4 bases to trimming and J lost 14 bases; unmatched junction nucleotides: 6. The chain's CDR3 is CSAMEREVEFF. CDR3 in DNA: TGCAGTGCTATGGAGCGGGAGGTTGAGTTCTTC.

In its sample, this clonotype was seen many times. This sequence joins TRBV10-3 and TRBJ2-1, with 7 bases that match TRBD1. This CDR3 spans 17 amino acids. Trimming took 5 bases from V and 2 from J; bases not matched to a gene: 12. The V gene's germline CDR1 is ENHRY and CDR2 SYGVKD. CDR3 bases: TGTGCCATCAGTAAACAATCCGGACAGGCGACCTACAATGAGCAGTTCTTC. Its protein product is CAISKQSGQATYNEQFF.

This clonotype showed up just a few times. The chain uses TRBV3-1 and TRBJ1-1; no clear D. The CDR3 sequence is 12 residues long. V lost 1 base to trimming and J lost 8 bases, with 8 bases between them. Germline values: CDR1 LGHDT, CDR2 YNNKEL (reference sequence). The CDR3 spells CASSQGPLEAFF. DNA for the CDR3: TGTGCCAGCAGCCAAGGGCCCCTAGAAGCTTTCTTT.

Here the CDR3 DNA reads TGTGCCAGCAGCCAAGAGACTAGCGGGAGAGGTTACAATGAGCAGTTCTTC. Its protein product is CASSQETSGRGYNEQFF. The genes are TRBV4-2 and TRBJ2-1; 12 bases map to TRBD2. V was clipped by 0 bases and J by 4 bases; unmatched bases: 4. The CDR3 consists of 17 residues. Germline lookup yields CDR1 LGHNA and CDR2 YNFKEQ.

This clonotype showed up many times. The chain carries TRBV7-8 and TRBJ1-4, with 8 bases matching TRBD1. Germline CDR1 reads SGHVS; CDR2 reads FQNEAQ. CDR3 size: 13 residues. With V trimmed by 4 bases and J by 7 bases, 2 bases remained unmatched. Here the CDR3 DNA reads TGTGCCAGCAGCTCAGGACAGGGTGAAAAACTGTTTTTT. Amino acid sequence: CASSSGQGEKLFF.

This clonotype occurred many times. The chain joins TRBV20-1 to TRBJ2-2; D remains ambiguous. The CDR3 runs to 14 residues. Trimming stripped 0 bases from V and 5 bases from J, with 10 bases between. Germline CDR1 reads DFQATT; CDR2 reads SNEGSKA (reference sequence). The CDR3 loop is CSARDQETTGELFF. CDR3 DNA sequence: TGCAGTGCTAGAGATCAGGAGACGACCGGGGAGCTGTTTTTT.

This clonotype was counted ten times or more. This chain uses TRBV5-1 with TRBJ1-2, with a possible D match to TRBD1 (5 bases). Trimming removed 1 base at V and 2 bases at J, with 12 bases between. CDR1 is SGHRS and CDR2 is YFSETQ in the germline V gene. There are 15 residues in the CDR3. The DNA for the CDR3 is TGCGCCAGCAGCTTGACCGGGGCGCGAAACTATGGCTACACCTTC. Translating gives CASSLTGARNYGYTF.

This clonotype was found many times. V usage is TRBV29-1 and J usage is TRBJ1-1; no clear D gene. The CDR3 consists of 11 residues. V gave up 4 bases and J gave up 6 bases, with 9 bases separating them. The germline gives CDR1 SQVTM, CDR2 ANQGSEA. CDR3 residues: CSVAGYSEAFF. CDR3 DNA: TGCAGCGTTGCCGGCTACTCTGAAGCTTTCTTT.

Worth noting for this clonotype: One end of the junction varies from germline; a read error may be responsible. V usage is TRBV24-1 and J usage is TRBJ2-3; TRBD1 matches 7 bases. CDR3 length equals 17 residues. CDR1 and CDR2 (germline): KGHDR, SFDVKD. This CDR3 reads CATSDQGQEESTDTQYF. For the CDR3, the DNA is TGTGCCACCAGTGACCAAGGACAGGAAGAGAGCACAGATACTCAGTATTTT.

This clonotype was observed at least ten times. V is TRBV24-1 and J is TRBJ2-2; D not certain. The germline V gene encodes CDR1 KGHDR and CDR2 SFDVKD. V gave up 3 bases and J gave up 6 bases, with 10 bases separating them. The CDR3 runs to 14 residues. The CDR3 spells CATSDGPGPGELFF. The CDR3 nucleotides are TGTGCCACCAGTGATGGGCCCGGGCCCGGGGAGCTGTTTTTT.

This clonotype came up many times. V usage is TRBV2 and J usage is TRBJ1-5, with D hard to call. This CDR3 is built from 15 residues. Trimming left V 3 bases short and J 4 bases short, with 13 bases between. CDR1 is SNHLY and CDR2 is FYNNEI in the germline V gene. The DNA of the CDR3 is TGTGCCAGCAGTGATTATCAGCTCAGGAATCAGCCCCAGCATTTT. It yields the protein CASSDYQLRNQPQHF.

The chain has TRBV20-1 and TRBJ1-2; possibly TRBD1 for D (5 bases). This CDR3 comprises 13 residues. V lost 1 base and J 8 bases, leaving 14 bases between the germline ends. Germline V gene lookup returns CDR1 DFQATT and CDR2 SNEGSKA (reference sequence). The CDR3 sequence: CSARVGDGRGYTF. CDR3 sequence (DNA): TGCAGTGCTAGAGTAGGGGACGGGAGGGGCTACACCTTC.

Concerning this clonotype: Just one base apart from a much larger clone, this may be a read error. The chain couples TRBV28 to TRBJ1-1, with a tentative D call TRBD1 (6 bases). Germline V gene lookup returns CDR1 MDHEN and CDR2 SYDVKM. The CDR3 spans 15 residues. In DNA, the CDR3 is TGTGCCGGCAGTTCCCACAGGGCCCCGAACACTGAAGCTTTCTTT. This translates into CAGSSHRAPNTEAFF.

This clonotype appeared many times. V is TRBV6-5 and J is TRBJ2-5, with D unclear. This CDR3 comprises 13 residues. Trimming cost V 4 bases and J 3 bases, with 9 bases left between them. Germline CDR1 is MNHEY and CDR2 is SVGAGI. CDR3 region: CASSFNYKETQYF. The CDR3 region has the DNA TGTGCCAGCAGTTTCAACTACAAAGAGACCCAGTACTTC.

The chain employs TRBV19 and TRBJ1-1, with D perhaps TRBD1 (5 bases). Germline V gives CDR1 LNHDA, CDR2 SQIVND (reference sequence). With 3 bases removed from V and 0 bases from J, the gap between germline ends came to 11 bases. The CDR3 has 15 amino acids. The CDR3 is CASSIRAGLNTEAFF. The DNA of the CDR3 is TGTGCCAGTAGTATTAGGGCAGGGCTGAACACTGAAGCTTTCTTT.

The chain carries TRBV3-1 and TRBJ2-1; no firm D call. CDR3 length: 13 amino acids. V shed 5 bases and J shed 15 bases, with 20 bases lying between them. The V gene's germline CDR1 is LGHDT and CDR2 YNNKEL (reference sequence). Here the CDR3 DNA reads TGTGCCAGCAGCTCAGCCGAGTTCCTCGCTTTGTTCTTC. Encoded protein: CASSSAEFLALFF.

The table lists this clonotype with many counts. The rearrangement joins TRBV27 to TRBJ2-2; tentative D call: TRBD1 (7 bases). Per germline, CDR1 MNHEY and CDR2 SMNVEV (reference sequence). V was clipped by 7 bases and J by 5 bases, with 14 bases between them. There are 14 residues in the CDR3. In DNA, the CDR3 is TGTGCCAGCACCTACAGGGGAGGTACCGGGGAGCTGTTTTTT. Its translation is CASTYRGGTGELFF.

This clonotype was seen ten or more times. The chain uses TRBV12-3 or TRBV12-4 and TRBJ1-2; TRBD1 might be the D (5 bases). The V and J ends lost 6 bases and 7 bases respectively, with 15 bases between them. The CDR3 has 13 amino acids. Here the CDR3 reads CASSPQGSGGYTF. The CDR3 DNA reads TGTGCCAGCAGCCCCCAGGGAAGTGGTGGCTACACCTTC.

This clonotype came up many times. The rearrangement uses TRBV20-1 and TRBJ1-2; D unclear. Deletions cut 0 bases from V and 2 bases from J, with 10 bases between. The CDR3 consists of 14 residues. Germline V gene sequence: CDR1 DFQATT, CDR2 SNEGSKA (reference sequence). This chain's CDR3 is CSARELLGNYGYTF. DNA of the CDR3: TGCAGTGCTAGAGAGCTGCTGGGGAACTATGGCTACACCTTC.

There are many counts of this clonotype. V is TRBV12-3 or TRBV12-4 and J is TRBJ2-3; D is undetermined. This CDR3 is 15 amino acids long. Trimming pared 5 bases from V and 0 bases from J, leaving 12 bases between. The CDR3 loop reads CASSPGPPSTDTQYF. CDR3 sequence (DNA): TGTGCCAGCAGTCCTGGACCTCCTAGCACAGATACGCAGTATTTT.

This clonotype was seen at least ten times. This sequence joins TRBV29-1 and TRBJ2-3, with D unresolved. Germline CDR1 SQVTM, CDR2 ANQGSEA. The CDR3 runs 17 residues. V lost 0 bases and J 0 bases, leaving 16 bases between the germline ends. The CDR3 loop reads CSVEDLGRTPSTDTQYF. CDR3 in DNA: TGCAGCGTTGAAGATCTAGGTAGAACTCCTAGCACAGATACGCAGTATTTT.

This clonotype came up many times. The chain is built from TRBV19 and TRBJ2-2; TRBD1 matches at 8 bases. CDR3 length: 15 amino acids. The J segment lost 5 bases and the V segment lost 10 bases, leaving 12 bases of the junction unmatched. CDR1 and CDR2 from the germline V gene are LNHDA and SQIVND (reference sequence). CDR3 loop: CATTRRGPGTGELFF. The CDR3 DNA reads as TGTGCCACCACCCGCAGGGGGCCGGGGACCGGGGAGCTGTTTTTT.